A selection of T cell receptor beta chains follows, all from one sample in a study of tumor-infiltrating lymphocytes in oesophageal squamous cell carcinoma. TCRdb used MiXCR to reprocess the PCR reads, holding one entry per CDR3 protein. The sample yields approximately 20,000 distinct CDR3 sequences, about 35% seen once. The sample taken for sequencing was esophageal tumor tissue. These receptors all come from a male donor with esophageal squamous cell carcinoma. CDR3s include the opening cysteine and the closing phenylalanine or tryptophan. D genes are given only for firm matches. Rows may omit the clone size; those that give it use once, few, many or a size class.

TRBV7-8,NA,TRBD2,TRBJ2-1,TGTGCCAGCAGCTTCCCCAGGGGAGGCGGGAGGGCCAGGAATGAGCAGTTCTTC,CASSFPRGGGRARNEQFF
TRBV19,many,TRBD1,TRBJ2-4,TGTGCCAGTAGTATAACTTTGGGACAGGGAAACATTCAGTACTTC,CASSITLGQGNIQYF
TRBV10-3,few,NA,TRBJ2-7,TGTGCCATCAGTGACTCCACGGCGGGGGCCCCCTACGAGCAGTACTTC,CAISDSTAGAPYEQYF
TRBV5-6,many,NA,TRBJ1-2,TGTGCCAGCAGCTACCCCCAAGCGTATGGCTACACCTTC,CASSYPQAYGYTF
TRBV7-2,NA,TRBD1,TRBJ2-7,TGTGCCAGCAGGCCGGGACAGGGGGCAACCTACGAGCAGTACTTC,CASRPGQGATYEQYF
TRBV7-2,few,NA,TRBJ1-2,TGTGCCAGCAGCTTACCCGGAAGGCAGGTGGACTATGGCTACACCTTC,CASSLPGRQVDYGYTF
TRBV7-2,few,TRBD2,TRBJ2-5,TGTGCCAGCAGCCAGGGACTAGCGGGAACAGTCGGGAAGACCCAGTACTTC,CASSQGLAGTVGKTQYF
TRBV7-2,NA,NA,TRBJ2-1,TGTGCCAGCAGCCAAGGGTCTAGCGAATACAATGAGCAGTTCTTC,CASSQGSSEYNEQFF
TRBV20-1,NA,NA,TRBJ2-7,TGCAGTGCTACAAGTAGCGGAAACGTCGGCGAGCAGTACTTC,CSATSSGNVGEQYF
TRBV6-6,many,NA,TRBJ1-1,TGTGCCAGCAGTTACGATGGTGGTCGCCCTGAAGCTTTCTTT,CASSYDGGRPEAFF
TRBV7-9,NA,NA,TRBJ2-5,TGTGCCAGCAGCTTAAATCAAGAGACCCAGTACTTC,CASSLNQETQYF
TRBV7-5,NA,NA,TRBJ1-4,NA,CISVPATQVGTSLGATNEKLFF
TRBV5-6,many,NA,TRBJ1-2,TGTGCCAGCAGCCTACCGGCAGACTATGGCTACACCTTC,CASSLPADYGYTF
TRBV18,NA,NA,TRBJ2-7,TGTGCCAGCTCCCTACGAGGGGTGGCCGAGCAGTACTTC,CASSLRGVAEQYF
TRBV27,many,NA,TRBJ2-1,TGTGCCAGCAGTTTAAAGGGACCCTACGAGCAGTTCTTC,CASSLKGPYEQFF
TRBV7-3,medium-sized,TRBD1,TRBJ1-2,TGTGCCAGCAGCAAATATGGGACAGGGGAGTATGGCTACACCTTC,CASSKYGTGEYGYTF
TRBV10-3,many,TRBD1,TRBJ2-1,TGTGCCATCAGTCCCCCCCAGGGGGCTACCCATGAGCAGTTCTTC,CAISPPQGATHEQFF
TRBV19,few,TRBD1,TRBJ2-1,TGTGCCAGTAGTGGAACAGGGGGCGCCTACAATGAGCAGTTCTTC,CASSGTGGAYNEQFF
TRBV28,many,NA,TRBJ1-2,TGTGCCAGCAGGCCTCTTCCGGGATATAACTATGGCTACACCTTC,CASRPLPGYNYGYTF
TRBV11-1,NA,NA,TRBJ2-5,TGTGCCAGCAGCTTAGGGGGGACTGGGGAGACCCAGTACTTC,CASSLGGTGETQYF
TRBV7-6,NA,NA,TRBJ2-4,TGTGCCAGCAGCTTAGGGTCAGGCCTCAAAAACATTCAGTACTTC,CASSLGSGLKNIQYF
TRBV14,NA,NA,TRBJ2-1,TGTGCCAGCAGCCAAGTGGCGGGATCCCTTTACAATGAGCAGTTCTTC,CASSQVAGSLYNEQFF
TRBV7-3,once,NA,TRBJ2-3,TGTGCCAGCAGCTTAAATACGGCAGATACGCAGTATTTT,CASSLNTADTQYF
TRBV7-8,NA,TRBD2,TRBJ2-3,TGTGCCAGCACTTCTTTAGCGGGAATGGATACGCAGTATTTT,CASTSLAGMDTQYF
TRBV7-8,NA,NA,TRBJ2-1,TGTGCCAGCAGCGCTACTAGGACGAATGAGCAGTTCTTC,CASSATRTNEQFF
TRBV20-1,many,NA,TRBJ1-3,TGCAGTGCTAGAGATCAAACTCTCTCTGGAAACACCATATATTTT,CSARDQTLSGNTIYF
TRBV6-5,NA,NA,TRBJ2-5,TGTGCCAGCACTTCCGGGTACATAGAGACCCAGTACTTC,CASTSGYIETQYF
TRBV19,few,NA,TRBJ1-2,TGTGCCAGTAGCCCCAGGGTTGGCTATGGCTACACCTTC,CASSPRVGYGYTF
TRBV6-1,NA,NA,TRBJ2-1,TGTGCCAGCAGTGCCGGGAGATACAATGAGCAGTTCTTC,CASSAGRYNEQFF
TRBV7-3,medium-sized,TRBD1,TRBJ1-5,TGTGCCAGCAGCTTGAAGGCCCCTCGTGACAGGGTGCTAGCGCGGCCCCAGCATTTT,CASSLKAPRDRVLARPQHF
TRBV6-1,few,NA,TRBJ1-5,TGTGCCAGCAGTGAAGTATCGACTAGCAATCAGCCCCAGCATTTT,CASSEVSTSNQPQHF
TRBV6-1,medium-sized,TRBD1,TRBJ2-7,TGTGCCAGCAGGGATCGGCAGGGGGCCTACGAGCAGTACTTC,CASRDRQGAYEQYF
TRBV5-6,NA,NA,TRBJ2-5,TGTGCCAGCAGCTTGGCCTGGGTAACACGCGATGAGCAGTACTTC,CASSLAWVTRDEQYF
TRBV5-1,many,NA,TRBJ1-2,TGCGCCAGCAGCTCTAGGGACGCGGGGGGCTACACCTTC,CASSSRDAGGYTF
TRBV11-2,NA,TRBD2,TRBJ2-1,TGTGCCAGCAGCTTATACCGACTAGCGGGCTCATCGGAAGCAGGGGAGCAGTTCTTC,CASSLYRLAGSSEAGEQFF
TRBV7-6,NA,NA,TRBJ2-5,TGTGCCAGCAGCTTAACAGAAGCGAAGACCCAGTACTTC,CASSLTEAKTQYF
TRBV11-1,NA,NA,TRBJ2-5,TGTGCCAGCAGCCCAGGGACGACCAAAGAGACCCAGTACTTC,CASSPGTTKETQYF
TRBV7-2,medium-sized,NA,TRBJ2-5,TGTGCCAGCAGCTCCCAAGTACAAGAGACCCAGTACTTC,CASSSQVQETQYF
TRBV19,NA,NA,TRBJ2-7,TGTGCCAGTAGTCTCTCCGGGTCCCACGAGCAGTACTTC,CASSLSGSHEQYF
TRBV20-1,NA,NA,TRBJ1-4,TGCAGTGCTACGAGAGGGGGTGGGGAAAAACTGTTTTTT,CSATRGGGEKLFF
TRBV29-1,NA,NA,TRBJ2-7,TGCAGCGTTGGGGGCAGATTAACCTACGAGCAGTACTTC,CSVGGRLTYEQYF
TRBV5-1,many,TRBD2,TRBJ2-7,TGCGCCAGCAGCCCTAGCGGGAGGATCTCCTACGAGCAGTACTTC,CASSPSGRISYEQYF
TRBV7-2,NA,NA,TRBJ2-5,TGTGCCAGCCTACCTGGCCGGGGGCTAGCGAGGGGAGGAGAGACCCAGTACTTC,CASLPGRGLARGGETQYF
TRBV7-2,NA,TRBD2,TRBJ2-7,TGTGCCAGCAGCTTAGCGGAGAGCGGGGGGCACTACGAGCAGTACTTC,CASSLAESGGHYEQYF
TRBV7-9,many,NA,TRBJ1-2,TGTGCCAGCAGCCGAGGGACTGAGAGGAACTATGGCTACACCTTC,CASSRGTERNYGYTF
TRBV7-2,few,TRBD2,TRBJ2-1,TGTGCCAGCATGAAATCGTGGGGGGCTAGCGGGAGGAGGTACAATGAGCAGTTCTTC,CASMKSWGASGRRYNEQFF
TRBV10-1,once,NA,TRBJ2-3,TGCGCCAGCAGTGACCAGGACTCTTCAGATACGCAGTATTTT,CASSDQDSSDTQYF
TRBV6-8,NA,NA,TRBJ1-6,TGTGCCAGCAGTACCTTTGAAGGGGTGGAGGGAGGCTCACCCCTCCACTTT,CASSTFEGVEGGSPLHF
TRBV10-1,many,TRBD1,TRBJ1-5,TGCGCCAGCAGCCCGGGGGACAGTCGCAATCAGCCCCAGCATTTT,CASSPGDSRNQPQHF
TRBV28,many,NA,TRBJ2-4,TGTGCCAGCAGTTTAATTAGCGGTGCCAACATTCAGTACTTC,CASSLISGANIQYF
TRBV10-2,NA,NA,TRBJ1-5,TGCGCCAGCAGTGATTGGGGCAATCAGCCCCAGCATTTT,CASSDWGNQPQHF
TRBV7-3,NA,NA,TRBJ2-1,TGTGCCAGCAGCGCCCTTCTGGAGGGTGAGCAGTTCTTC,CASSALLEGEQFF
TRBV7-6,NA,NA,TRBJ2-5,TGTGCCAGCACTGAGGGCAGGGTAGGAGAGACCCAGTACTTC,CASTEGRVGETQYF
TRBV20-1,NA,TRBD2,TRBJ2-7,TGCAGCGCCGACGGGACTAGCGAACATTACGAGCAGTACTTC,CSADGTSEHYEQYF